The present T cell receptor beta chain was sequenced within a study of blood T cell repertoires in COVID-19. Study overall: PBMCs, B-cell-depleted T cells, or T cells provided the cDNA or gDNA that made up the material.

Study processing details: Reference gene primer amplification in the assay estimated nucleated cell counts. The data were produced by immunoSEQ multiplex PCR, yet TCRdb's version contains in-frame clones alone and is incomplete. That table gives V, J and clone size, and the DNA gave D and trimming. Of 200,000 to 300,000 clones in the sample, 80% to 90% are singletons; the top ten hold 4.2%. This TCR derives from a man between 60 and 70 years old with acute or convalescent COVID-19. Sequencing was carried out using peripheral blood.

The CDR3 loop reads CASSYPQGSRTEAFF. The CDR3 region has the DNA TGTGCCAGCAGTTACCCGCAAGGGAGCCGGACTGAAGCTTTCTTT. J is TRBJ1-1 and V is TRBV6-5; D not certain. Trimming cost V 2 bases and J 5 bases, with 15 bases left between them. Looked up from germline, CDR1 is MNHEY and CDR2 is SVGAGI. This CDR3 is 15 amino acids long.